This T cell receptor beta chain appears in the sequencing data of a study of cytomegalovirus exposure and HLA in healthy donors. PCR was performed using 60 Vbeta and 13 Jbeta primers. The protocol was immunoSEQ multiplex PCR, while the TCRdb copy is restricted to in-frame clones and leaves out a portion. The sample lists some 170,000 clones; 70% to 85% were seen once. The CDR3 spans 16 residues. In germline, CDR1 is SGHVS, CDR2 FQNEAQ. V lost 2 bases and J lost 2, with 13 bases in between. The sequence came from a man aged 40-49 years in good health and CMV-seronegative. The V gene is TRBV7-8, the J gene TRBJ2-1; D call uncertain. The specimen was PBMCs. CDR3 nucleotide sequence: TGTGCCAGCAGCTTAATTGTTCACAGCCCCTACAATGAGCAGTTCTTC. Translated: CASSLIVHSPYNEQFF.